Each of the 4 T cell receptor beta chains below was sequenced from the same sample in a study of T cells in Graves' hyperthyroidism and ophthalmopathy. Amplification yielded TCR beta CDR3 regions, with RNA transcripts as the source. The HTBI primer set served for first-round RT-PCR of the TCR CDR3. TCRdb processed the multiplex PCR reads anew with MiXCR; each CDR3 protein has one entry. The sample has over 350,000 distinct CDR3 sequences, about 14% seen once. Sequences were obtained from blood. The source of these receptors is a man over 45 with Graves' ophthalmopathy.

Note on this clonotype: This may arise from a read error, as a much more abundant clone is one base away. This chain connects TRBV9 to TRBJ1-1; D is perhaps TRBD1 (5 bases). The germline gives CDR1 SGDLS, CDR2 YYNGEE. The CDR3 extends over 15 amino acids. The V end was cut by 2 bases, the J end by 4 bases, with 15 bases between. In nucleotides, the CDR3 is TGTGCCAGCAGCGTCGATCAGGGACGGATCACTGAAGCTTTCTTT. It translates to CASSVDQGRITEAFF.

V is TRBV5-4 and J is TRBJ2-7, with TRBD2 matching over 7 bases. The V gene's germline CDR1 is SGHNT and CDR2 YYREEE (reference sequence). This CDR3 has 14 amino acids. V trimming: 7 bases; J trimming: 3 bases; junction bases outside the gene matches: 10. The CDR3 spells CASAAGGDDYEQYF. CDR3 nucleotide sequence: TGTGCCAGCGCCGCTGGGGGGGACGACTACGAGCAGTACTTC.

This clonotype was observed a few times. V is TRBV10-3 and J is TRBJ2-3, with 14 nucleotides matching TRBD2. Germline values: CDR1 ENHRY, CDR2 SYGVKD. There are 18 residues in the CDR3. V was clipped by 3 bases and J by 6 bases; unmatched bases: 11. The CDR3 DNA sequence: TGTGCCATCAGTGATCTCCCGGGGACTAGCGGGAGTCACGATACGCAGTATTTT. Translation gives CAISDLPGTSGSHDTQYF.

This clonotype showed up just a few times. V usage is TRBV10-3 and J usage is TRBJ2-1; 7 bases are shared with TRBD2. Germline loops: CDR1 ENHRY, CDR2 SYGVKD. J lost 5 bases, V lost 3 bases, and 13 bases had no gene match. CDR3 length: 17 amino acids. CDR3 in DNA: TGTGCCATCAGTGACTCCACCCCGGGACTACCCAACAATGAGCAGTTCTTC. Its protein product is CAISDSTPGLPNNEQFF.